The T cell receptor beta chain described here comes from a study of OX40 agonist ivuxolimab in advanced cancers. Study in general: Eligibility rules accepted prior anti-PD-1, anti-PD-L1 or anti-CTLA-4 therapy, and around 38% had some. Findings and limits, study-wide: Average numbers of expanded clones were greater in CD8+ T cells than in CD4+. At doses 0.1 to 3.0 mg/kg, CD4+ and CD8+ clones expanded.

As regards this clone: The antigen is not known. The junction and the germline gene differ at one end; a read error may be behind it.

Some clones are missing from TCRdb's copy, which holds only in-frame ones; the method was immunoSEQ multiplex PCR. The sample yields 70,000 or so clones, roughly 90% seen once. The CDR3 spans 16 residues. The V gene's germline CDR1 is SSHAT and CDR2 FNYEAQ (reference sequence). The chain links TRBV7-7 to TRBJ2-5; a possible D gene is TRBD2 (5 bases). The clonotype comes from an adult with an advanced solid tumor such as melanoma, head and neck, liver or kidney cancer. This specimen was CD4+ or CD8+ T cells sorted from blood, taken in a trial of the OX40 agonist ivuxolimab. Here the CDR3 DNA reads TGTGCTAGCAGCTTAGCGCCGGGTGGCCTAGAAGAGACCCAGTACTTC. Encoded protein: CASSLAPGGLEETQYF.